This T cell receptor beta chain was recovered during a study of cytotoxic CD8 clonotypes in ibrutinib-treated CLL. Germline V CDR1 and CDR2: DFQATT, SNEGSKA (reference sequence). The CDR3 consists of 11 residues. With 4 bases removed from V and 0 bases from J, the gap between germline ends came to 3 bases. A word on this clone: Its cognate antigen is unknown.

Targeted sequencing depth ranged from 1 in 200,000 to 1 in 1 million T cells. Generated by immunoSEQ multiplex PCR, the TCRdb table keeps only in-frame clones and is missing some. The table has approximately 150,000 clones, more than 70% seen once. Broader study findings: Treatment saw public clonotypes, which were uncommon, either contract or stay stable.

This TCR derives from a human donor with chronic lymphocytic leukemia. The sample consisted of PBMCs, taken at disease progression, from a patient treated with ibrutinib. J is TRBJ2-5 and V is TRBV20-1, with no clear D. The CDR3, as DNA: TGCAGTGCTATCCACCAAGAGACCCAGTACTTC. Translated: CSAIHQETQYF.